The source of this T cell receptor beta chain is a study of follicular helper T cells after annual influenza vaccination. Study-level information: After each seasonal flu vaccination, blood came on days 0, 7 and 28.

Produced via immunoSEQ multiplex PCR; TCRdb's table is partial and in-frame only. The sample lists around 10,000 clones, roughly 80% occurring once. Of note for this clone: Its antigen is unknown.

The germline V gene has CDR1 DFQATT and CDR2 SNEGSKA (reference sequence). V lost 6 bases to trimming and J lost 7 bases, with 10 bases between them. The CDR3 has 11 residues. General study points: Each annual vaccination recalled recurring oligoclonal ICOS+CD38+ cTfh clonotypes. Undersampling of the much larger non-cTfh compartments could not be excluded for influenza clone enrichment.

Donors with HIV/AIDS, active malignancy, immunomodulators or active illness were excluded. The rearrangement joins TRBV20-1 to TRBJ2-1; D perhaps matches TRBD2 (6 bases). Sequencing used CXCR5- memory CD4+ T cells sorted from blood, obtained 6 weeks after influenza vaccination. This TCR was sampled from an adult who received the influenza vaccine. The DNA of the CDR3 is TGCAGTGCGGACGGACTAAATGAGCAGTTCTTC. Translated, it gives CSADGLNEQFF.